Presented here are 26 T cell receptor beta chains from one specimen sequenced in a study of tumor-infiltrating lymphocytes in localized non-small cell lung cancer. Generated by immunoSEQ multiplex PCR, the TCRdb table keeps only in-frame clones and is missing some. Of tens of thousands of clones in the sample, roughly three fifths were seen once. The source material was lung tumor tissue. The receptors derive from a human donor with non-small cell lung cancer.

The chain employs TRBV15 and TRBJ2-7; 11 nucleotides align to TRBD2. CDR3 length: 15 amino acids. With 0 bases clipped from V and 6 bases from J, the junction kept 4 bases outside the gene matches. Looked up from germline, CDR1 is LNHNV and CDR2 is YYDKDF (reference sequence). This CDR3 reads CATSRDGLAGGEQYF. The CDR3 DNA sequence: TGTGCCACCAGCAGAGATGGGCTAGCGGGAGGCGAGCAGTACTTC.

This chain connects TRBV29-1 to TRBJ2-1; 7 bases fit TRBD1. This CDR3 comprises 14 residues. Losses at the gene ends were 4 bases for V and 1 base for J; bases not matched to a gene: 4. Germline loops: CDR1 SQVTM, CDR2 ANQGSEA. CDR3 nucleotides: TGCAGCGTTGTGGGACAGACTTCCTACAATGAGCAGTTCTTC. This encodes CSVVGQTSYNEQFF.

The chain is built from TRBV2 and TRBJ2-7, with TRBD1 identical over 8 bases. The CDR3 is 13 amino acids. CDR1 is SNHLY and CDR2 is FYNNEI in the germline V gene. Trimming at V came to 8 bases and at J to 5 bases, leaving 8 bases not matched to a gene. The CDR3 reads CASAKDRDNEQYF. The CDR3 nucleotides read TGTGCCAGCGCCAAGGACAGGGACAACGAGCAGTACTTC.

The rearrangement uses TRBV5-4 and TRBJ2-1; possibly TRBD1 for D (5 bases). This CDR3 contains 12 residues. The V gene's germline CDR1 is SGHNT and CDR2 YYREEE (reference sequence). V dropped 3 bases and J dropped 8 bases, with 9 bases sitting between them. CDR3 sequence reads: CASSSRGYEQFF. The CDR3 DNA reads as TGTGCCAGCAGCTCTAGGGGTTATGAGCAGTTCTTC.

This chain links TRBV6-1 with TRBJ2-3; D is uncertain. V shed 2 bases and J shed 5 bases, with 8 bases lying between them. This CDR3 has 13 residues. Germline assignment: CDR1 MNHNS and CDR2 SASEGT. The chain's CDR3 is CASSEFRGDTQYF. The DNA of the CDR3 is TGTGCCAGCAGTGAATTTCGTGGAGATACGCAGTATTTT.

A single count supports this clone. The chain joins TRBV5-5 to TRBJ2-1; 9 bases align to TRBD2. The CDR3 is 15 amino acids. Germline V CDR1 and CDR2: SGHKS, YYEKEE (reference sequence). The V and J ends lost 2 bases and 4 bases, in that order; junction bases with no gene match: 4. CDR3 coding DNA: TGTGCCAGCAGCTTTAGACTAGCGGATTACAATGAGCAGTTCTTC. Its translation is CASSFRLADYNEQFF.

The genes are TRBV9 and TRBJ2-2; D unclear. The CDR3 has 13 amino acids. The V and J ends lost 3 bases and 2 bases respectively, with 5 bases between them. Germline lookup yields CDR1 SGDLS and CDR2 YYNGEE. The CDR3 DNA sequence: TGTGCCAGCAGCGCCCCCAACACCGGGGAGCTGTTTTTT. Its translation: CASSAPNTGELFF.

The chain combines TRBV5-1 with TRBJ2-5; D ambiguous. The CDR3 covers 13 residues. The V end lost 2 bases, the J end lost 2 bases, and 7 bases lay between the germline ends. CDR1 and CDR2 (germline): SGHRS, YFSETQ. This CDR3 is CASSFGSQETQYF. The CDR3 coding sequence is TGCGCCAGCAGCTTTGGCAGTCAAGAGACCCAGTACTTC.

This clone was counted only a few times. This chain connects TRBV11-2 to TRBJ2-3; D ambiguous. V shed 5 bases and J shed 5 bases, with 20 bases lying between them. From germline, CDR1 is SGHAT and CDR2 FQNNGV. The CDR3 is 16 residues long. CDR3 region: CASSPGWAATGDTQYF. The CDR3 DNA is TGTGCCAGCAGCCCCGGGTGGGCCGCGACGGGAGATACGCAGTATTTT. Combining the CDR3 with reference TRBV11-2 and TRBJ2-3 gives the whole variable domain EAGVAQSPRYKIIEKRQSVAFWCNPISGHATLYWYQQILGQGPKLLIQFQNNGVVDDSQLPKDRFSAERLKGVDSTLKIQPAKLEDSAVYLCASSPGWAATGDTQYFGPGTRLTVL.

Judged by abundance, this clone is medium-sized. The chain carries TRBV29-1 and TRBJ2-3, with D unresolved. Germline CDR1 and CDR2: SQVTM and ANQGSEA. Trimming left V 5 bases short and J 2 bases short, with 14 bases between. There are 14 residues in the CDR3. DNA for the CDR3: TGCAGCGTTTCGGTCGTTAAATTCACAGATACGCAGTATTTT. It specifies CSVSVVKFTDTQYF.

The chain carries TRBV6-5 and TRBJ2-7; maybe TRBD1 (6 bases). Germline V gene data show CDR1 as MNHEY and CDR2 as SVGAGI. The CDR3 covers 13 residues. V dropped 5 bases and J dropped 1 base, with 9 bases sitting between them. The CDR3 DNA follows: TGTGCCAGCAGTCTCGGACAGTCCTACGAGCAGTACTTC. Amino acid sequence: CASSLGQSYEQYF.

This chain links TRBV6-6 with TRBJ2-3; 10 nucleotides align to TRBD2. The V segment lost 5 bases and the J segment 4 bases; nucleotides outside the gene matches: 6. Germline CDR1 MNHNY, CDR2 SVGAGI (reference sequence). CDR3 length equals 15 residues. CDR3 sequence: CASSPSGRGADTQYF. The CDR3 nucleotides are TGTGCCAGCAGTCCCAGCGGGAGGGGGGCAGATACGCAGTATTTT.

The CDR3 bases are TGTGCCAGCAGCTTGCCCGGCGGAACCTACGAGCAGTACTTC. The encoded protein is CASSLPGGTYEQYF. This chain uses TRBV5-4 with TRBJ2-7; D ambiguous. The V and J ends lost 1 base and 2 bases respectively, with 10 bases between them. This CDR3 comprises 14 residues. The germline CDR1 and CDR2 sequences are SGHNT and YYREEE (reference sequence).

CDR3 region: CASISNTEAFF. The CDR3, as DNA: TGTGCCAGCATTTCCAACACTGAAGCTTTCTTT. The gene calls are TRBV28 and TRBJ1-1; D is unclear. V was clipped by 7 bases and J by 2 bases, with 5 bases between them. The CDR3 totals 11 residues. Germline CDR1 reads MDHEN; CDR2 reads SYDVKM.

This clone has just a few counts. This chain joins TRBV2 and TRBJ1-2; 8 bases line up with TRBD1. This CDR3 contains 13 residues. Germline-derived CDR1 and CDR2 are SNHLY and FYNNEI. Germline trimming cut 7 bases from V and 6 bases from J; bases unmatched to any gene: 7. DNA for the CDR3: TGTGCCAGCACTGCGGACAGGGCGGATGGCTACACCTTC. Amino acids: CASTADRADGYTF.

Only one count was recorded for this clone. This CDR3 is CASSVGPNIDSGNTIYF. CDR3 bases: TGTGCCAGCAGCGTAGGTCCTAACATTGACTCTGGAAACACCATATATTTT. J is TRBJ1-3 and V is TRBV9; D not certain. Germline V gene lookup returns CDR1 SGDLS and CDR2 YYNGEE. V was shortened by 0 bases and J by 0 bases, with 13 bases between the two germline ends. The CDR3 runs to 17 residues.

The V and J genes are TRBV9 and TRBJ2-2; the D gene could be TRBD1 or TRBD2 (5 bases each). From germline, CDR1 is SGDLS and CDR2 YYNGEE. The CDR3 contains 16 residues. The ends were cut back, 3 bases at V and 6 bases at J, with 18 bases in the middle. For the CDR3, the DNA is TGTGCCAGCAGCGAGGGTCCGGGACCCGAGGCCGGGGAGCTGTTTTTT. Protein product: CASSEGPGPEAGELFF.

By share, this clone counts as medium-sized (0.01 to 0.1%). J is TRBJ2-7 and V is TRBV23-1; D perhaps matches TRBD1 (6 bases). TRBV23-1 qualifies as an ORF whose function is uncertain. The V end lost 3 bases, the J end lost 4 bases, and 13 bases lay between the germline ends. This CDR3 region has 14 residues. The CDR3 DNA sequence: TGCGCCAGCAGTCACCCGAGGACAGATTACGAGCAGTACTTC. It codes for CASSHPRTDYEQYF.

The CDR3 DNA is TGTGCCATAGGGGGCAAGGGGCTTTCGACAGATACGCAGTATTTT. This sequence encodes CAIGGKGLSTDTQYF. J is TRBJ2-3 and V is TRBV7-2; TRBD1 matches at 7 bases. V was pared by 10 bases and J by 3 bases, with 13 bases of the junction left unmatched. The V gene's germline CDR1 is SGHTA and CDR2 FQGNSA. This CDR3 contains 15 residues.

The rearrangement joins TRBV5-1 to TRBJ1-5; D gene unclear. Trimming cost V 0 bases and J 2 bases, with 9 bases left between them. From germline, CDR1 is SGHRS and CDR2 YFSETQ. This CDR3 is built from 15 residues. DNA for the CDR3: TGCGCCAGCAGCTTGGGGGGTACGGGCAATCAGCCCCAGCATTTT. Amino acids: CASSLGGTGNQPQHF.

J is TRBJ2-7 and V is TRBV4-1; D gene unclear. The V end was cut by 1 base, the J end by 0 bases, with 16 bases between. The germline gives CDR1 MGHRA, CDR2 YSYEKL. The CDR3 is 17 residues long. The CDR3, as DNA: TGCGCCAGCAGCCAAGCTTACGGTGCGGACCTCTCCTACGAGCAGTACTTC. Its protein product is CASSQAYGADLSYEQYF.

CDR3 nucleotides: TGTGCCAGCAGTGAACGACTAGCGGTCTACAATGAGCAGTTCTTC. Encoded protein: CASSERLAVYNEQFF. This sequence joins TRBV2 and TRBJ2-1; 9 nucleotides match TRBD2. This CDR3 comprises 15 residues. Germline lookup yields CDR1 SNHLY and CDR2 FYNNEI. Unmatched junction bases numbered 2, after V lost 2 bases and J lost 3 bases.

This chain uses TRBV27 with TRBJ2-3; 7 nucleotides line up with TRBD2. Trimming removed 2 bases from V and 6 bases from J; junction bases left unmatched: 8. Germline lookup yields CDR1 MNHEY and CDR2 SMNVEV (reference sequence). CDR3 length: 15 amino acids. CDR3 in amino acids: CASSLDGRSGDTQYF. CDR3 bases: TGTGCCAGCAGTTTAGACGGGAGGAGTGGGGATACGCAGTATTTT.

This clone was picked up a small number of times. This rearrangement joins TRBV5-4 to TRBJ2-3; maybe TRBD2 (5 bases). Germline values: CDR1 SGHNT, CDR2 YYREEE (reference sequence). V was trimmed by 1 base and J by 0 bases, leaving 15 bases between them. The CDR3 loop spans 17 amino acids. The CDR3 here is CASSLNAGERSTDTQYF. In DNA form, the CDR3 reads TGTGCCAGCAGCTTGAACGCCGGGGAGCGGAGCACAGATACGCAGTATTTT.

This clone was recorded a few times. This CDR3 is CASSGGGGQPQHF. The CDR3 region has the DNA TGTGCCAGCAGCGGGGGGGGTGGACAGCCCCAGCATTTT. This rearrangement joins TRBV7-9 to TRBJ1-5; D perhaps matches TRBD1 (5 bases). The germline V gene has CDR1 SEHNR and CDR2 FQNEAQ (reference sequence). The CDR3 extends over 13 amino acids. Trimming left V 5 bases short and J 7 bases short, with 12 bases between.

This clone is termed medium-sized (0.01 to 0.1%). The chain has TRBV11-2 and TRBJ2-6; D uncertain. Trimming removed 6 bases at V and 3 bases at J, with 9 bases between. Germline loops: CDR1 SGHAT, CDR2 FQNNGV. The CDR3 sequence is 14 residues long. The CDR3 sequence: CASRGAVGANVLTF. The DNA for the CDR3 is TGTGCCAGCAGGGGTGCCGTTGGGGCCAACGTCCTGACTTTC.